The rows below give T cell receptor beta chains drawn from one sample of a study of breast tumors, draining lymph nodes, adjacent tissues. TCRdb ran MiXCR on the multiplex PCR reads and lists one entry per CDR3 protein. The data hold some 8,500 distinct CDR3 sequences, with around 42% observed a single time. Sequencing was carried out using tumor-adjacent breast tissue. The receptor set was obtained from a female donor with breast cancer. Some clones in this sample may be carry-over from other donors' samples. The conserved cysteine and the conserved F or W are not part of the CDR3 here.

TRBJ2-5	TRBV15	ATSRGQETRY
TRBJ1-1	TRBV12-3/TRBV12-4	ASSRDSDTEAF
TRBJ2-3	TRBV29-1	SVETGVVATQY
TRBJ1-2	TRBV5-5	ASSIQGADGYT
TRBJ2-7	TRBV20-1	SAPPSSAYEQY
TRBJ2-7	TRBV11-2	ASSSQPTGGVPNEQY
TRBJ1-2	TRBV15	ATSRDGTGLFEGYT
TRBJ1-2	TRBV29-1	SVDPGDRNYGYT
TRBJ2-5	TRBV7-9	ASSLAQTPHLETQY
TRBJ1-1	TRBV5-1	ASSFRGVDTEAF
TRBJ1-4	TRBV5-5	ASSSEPGQRNEKLF
TRBJ1-1	TRBV19	ASRDTTEAF
TRBJ2-5	TRBV28	ASRSPGTGGETQY
TRBJ1-1	TRBV19	ASSTGQVPNTEAF
TRBJ2-1	TRBV7-3	ASSPPGRDEQF
TRBJ2-7	TRBV15	ASSLTEGRERY
TRBJ2-3	TRBV27	ASSSAPGGTGSDTQY
TRBJ2-3	TRBV2	ASSDDLGSTDTQY
TRBJ1-4	TRBV7-2	ASSYGTGINEKLF
TRBJ1-5	TRBV6-5	ASSPNSNQPQH
TRBJ1-6	TRBV9	ASSGSNSPLH
TRBJ2-7	TRBV15	ATSLTEGREQY
TRBJ1-1	TRBV19	ASTFAVAGNTEAF
TRBJ2-3	TRBV3-1	ASSHGLAGSDTQY
TRBJ2-7	TRBV7-2	ASRASGGSYEQY
TRBJ1-1	TRBV20-1	SARDRGEVDPIRVNTEAF
TRBJ2-5	TRBV2	ASSDSETQY
TRBJ2-2	TRBV2	ASRTSGHTGELF
TRBJ1-6	TRBV30	AWSVQDGSHLH
TRBJ2-7	TRBV2	ASSVEVYEQY
TRBJ1-1	TRBV5-5	ASSLDGRGNTEAF
TRBJ1-5	TRBV15	ATSQDNQPQH
TRBJ1-6	TRBV27	ASSPDRGITYNSPLH
TRBJ1-6	TRBV6-2/TRBV6-3	ARSPQGWNSPLH
TRBJ2-4	TRBV12-3/TRBV12-4	ASTRGSKSIQY
TRBJ1-5	TRBV30	AWSARGQGFQPQH
TRBJ2-7	TRBV2	ASSEEGTQSYEQY
TRBJ2-1	TRBV6-6	ASILDRDSVYNEQF
TRBJ2-7	TRBV5-4	ASSPRGGGYEQY
TRBJ2-7	TRBV20-1	SADLPSGKSYEQY
TRBJ2-3	TRBV5-5	ASRLWSAGNEDTQY
TRBJ2-4	TRBV7-8	ASSSGLPTEIAKNIQY
TRBJ1-5	TRBV20-1	SATQGTSQPQH
TRBJ2-2	TRBV6-5	ASSPSTTNTGELF